Sequencing of this TCR beta chain was carried out in a study of blood T cell repertoires in COVID-19. The assay was immunoSEQ multiplex PCR, and TCRdb's table has in-frame clones only and misses some. The sample shows under 80,000 clones, roughly 71% of them seen only once. CDR1 and CDR2 (germline): KGHSH, LQKENI. The CDR3 extends over 17 amino acids. V shed 4 bases and J shed 0 bases, with 18 bases lying between them. This chain uses TRBV18 with TRBJ1-1; D may be TRBD1 (5 bases). The TCR was taken from a man aged 60 to 75 with COVID-19, enrolled during active disease. Material: peripheral blood. This CDR3 reads CASSHRSSLSMNTEAFF. DNA for the CDR3: TGTGCCAGCTCACACAGGTCCTCGCTCTCGATGAACACTGAAGCTTTCTTT.